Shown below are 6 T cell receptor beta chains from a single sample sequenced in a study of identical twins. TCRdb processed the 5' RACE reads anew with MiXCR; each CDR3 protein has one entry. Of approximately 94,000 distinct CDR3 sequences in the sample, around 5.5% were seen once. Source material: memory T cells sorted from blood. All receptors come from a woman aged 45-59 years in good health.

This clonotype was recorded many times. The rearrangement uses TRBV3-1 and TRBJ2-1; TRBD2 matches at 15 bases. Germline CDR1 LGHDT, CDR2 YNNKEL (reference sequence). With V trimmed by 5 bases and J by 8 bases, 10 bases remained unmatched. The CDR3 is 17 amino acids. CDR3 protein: CASSLGSGTSGRHEQFF. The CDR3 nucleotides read TGTGCCAGCAGCTTAGGGTCCGGGACTAGCGGGAGGCATGAGCAGTTCTTC.

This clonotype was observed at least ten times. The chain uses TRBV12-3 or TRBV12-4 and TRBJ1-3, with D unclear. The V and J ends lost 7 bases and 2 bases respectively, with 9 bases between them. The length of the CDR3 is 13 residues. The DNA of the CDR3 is TGTGCCAGCACACCGAGAGCTGGAAACACCATATATTTT. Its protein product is CASTPRAGNTIYF.

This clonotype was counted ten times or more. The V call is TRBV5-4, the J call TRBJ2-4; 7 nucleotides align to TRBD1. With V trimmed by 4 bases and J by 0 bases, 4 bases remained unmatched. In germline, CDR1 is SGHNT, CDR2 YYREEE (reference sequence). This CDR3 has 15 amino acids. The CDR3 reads CASSAGTVAKNIQYF. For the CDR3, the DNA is TGTGCCAGCAGCGCAGGGACAGTAGCCAAAAACATTCAGTACTTC.

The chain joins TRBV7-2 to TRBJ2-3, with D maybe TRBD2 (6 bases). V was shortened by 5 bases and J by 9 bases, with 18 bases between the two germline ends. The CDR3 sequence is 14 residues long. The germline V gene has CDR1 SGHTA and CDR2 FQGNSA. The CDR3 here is CASSPLVGRGTQYF. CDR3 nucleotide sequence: TGTGCCAGCAGCCCCCTCGTGGGGCGGGGCACGCAGTATTTT.

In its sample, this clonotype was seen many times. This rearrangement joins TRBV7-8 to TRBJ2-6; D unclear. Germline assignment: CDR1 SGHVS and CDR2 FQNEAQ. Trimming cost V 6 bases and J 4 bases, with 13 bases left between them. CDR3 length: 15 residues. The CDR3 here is CASRPGPPGANVLTF. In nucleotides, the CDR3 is TGTGCCAGCAGACCCGGACCGCCCGGGGCCAACGTCCTGACTTTC.

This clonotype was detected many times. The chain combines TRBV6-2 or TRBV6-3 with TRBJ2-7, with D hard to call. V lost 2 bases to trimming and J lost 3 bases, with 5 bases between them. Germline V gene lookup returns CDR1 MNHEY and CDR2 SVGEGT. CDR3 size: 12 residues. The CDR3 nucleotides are TGTGCCAGCAGTTACCAGCTCTACGAGCAGTACTTC. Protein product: CASSYQLYEQYF.